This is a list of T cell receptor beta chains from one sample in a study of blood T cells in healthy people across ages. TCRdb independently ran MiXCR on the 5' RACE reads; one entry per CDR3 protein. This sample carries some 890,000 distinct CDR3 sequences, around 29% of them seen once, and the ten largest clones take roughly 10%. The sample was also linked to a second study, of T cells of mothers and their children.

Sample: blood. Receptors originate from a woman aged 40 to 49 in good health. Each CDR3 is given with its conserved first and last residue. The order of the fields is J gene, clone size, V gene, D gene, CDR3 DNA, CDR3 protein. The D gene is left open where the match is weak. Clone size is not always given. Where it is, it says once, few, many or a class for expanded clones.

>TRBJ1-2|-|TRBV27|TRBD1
TGTGCCAGCAGGAGACCCGCAGGGGGCAGTAACTATGGCTACACCTTC
CASRRPAGGSNYGYTF
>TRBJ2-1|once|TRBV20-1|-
TGCAGTGCCACAAGCTGGGGTGTTTACAATGAGCAGTTCTTC
CSATSWGVYNEQFF
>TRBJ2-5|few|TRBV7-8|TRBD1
TGTGCCAGCAGCTCCCTCCCTCCGGGACAGGGGCCGAAGCAGTACTTC
CASSSLPPGQGPKQYF
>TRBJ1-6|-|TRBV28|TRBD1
TGTGCCAGCAGTTTACGGAGGACAGGGAGGCCACCCCTCCACTTT
CASSLRRTGRPPLHF
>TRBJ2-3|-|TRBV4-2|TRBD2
TGTGCCAGCAGCCCTAGCGGGGGGTCAGATACGCAGTATTTT
CASSPSGGSDTQYF
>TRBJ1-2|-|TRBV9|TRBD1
TGTGCCAGCAGCGTAGAGGGGACAGACGATGGCTACACCTTC
CASSVEGTDDGYTF
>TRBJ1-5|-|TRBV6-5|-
TGTGCCAGCAGTCCCACCTGGGGTCAGCCCCAGCATTTT
CASSPTWGQPQHF
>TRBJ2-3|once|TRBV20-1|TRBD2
TGCAGTGCTAGAGAATGGAGCGGGATGCGCACAGATACGCAGTATTTT
CSAREWSGMRTDTQYF
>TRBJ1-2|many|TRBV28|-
TGTGCCAGCAGTCCCCCGCTACACCATGGCTACACCTTC
CASSPPLHHGYTF
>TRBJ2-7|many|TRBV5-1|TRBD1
TGCGCCAGCAGCATCGGACAGGGGGCAGGATCCTACGAGCAGTACTTC
CASSIGQGAGSYEQYF
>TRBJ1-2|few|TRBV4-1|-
TGCGCCAGCAGCCAACCCGGGGACGGTCTGTATGGCTACACCTTC
CASSQPGDGLYGYTF
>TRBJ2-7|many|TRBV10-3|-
TGTGCCATCAGTGGGACAGACTCCTACGAGCAGTACTTC
CAISGTDSYEQYF
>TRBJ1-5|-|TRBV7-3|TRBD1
TGTGCCAGCAGTAAGGACAGGGATCAGCCCCAGCATTTT
CASSKDRDQPQHF
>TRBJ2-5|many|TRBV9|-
TGTGCCAGCAGCGCCACTGGGCTACCCCTCCAAGAGACCCAGTACTTC
CASSATGLPLQETQYF
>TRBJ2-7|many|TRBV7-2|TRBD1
TGTGCCAGCAGCTTAGAAGCGACAGGGTTACGCGAGCAGTACTTC
CASSLEATGLREQYF
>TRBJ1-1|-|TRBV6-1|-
TGTGCCAGCATCGAGGGGGTGCGGGTTGCTGAAGCTTTCTTT
CASIEGVRVAEAFF
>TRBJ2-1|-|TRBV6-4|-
TGTGCCAGCAGTGACTCGGGCAGGAATGAGCAGTTCTTC
CASSDSGRNEQFF
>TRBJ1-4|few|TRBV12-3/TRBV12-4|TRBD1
TGTGCCAGCAGGCGACAGGGGAATGAAAAACTGTTTTTT
CASRRQGNEKLFF
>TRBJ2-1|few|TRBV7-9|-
TGTGCCAGCAACTTAACCGGGGTCAATGAGCAGTTCTTC
CASNLTGVNEQFF
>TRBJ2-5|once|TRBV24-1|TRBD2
TGTGCCACCAGTGACAAAACTAGCGGGGGGCCAGAGACCCAGTACTTC
CATSDKTSGGPETQYF
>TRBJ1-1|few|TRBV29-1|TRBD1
TGCAGCGTTGGGCCGGCAGGGGGTCTTGAAGCTTTCTTT
CSVGPAGGLEAFF
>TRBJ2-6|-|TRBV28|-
TGTGCCAGCAGTTTAGACAGATACTCTGGGGCCAACGTCCTGACTTTC
CASSLDRYSGANVLTF
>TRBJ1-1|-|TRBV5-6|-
TGTGCCAGCAGCTTCAGCACTGAAGCTTTCTTT
CASSFSTEAFF
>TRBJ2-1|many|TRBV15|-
TGTGCCACCAGCGGTTCGGGCCTCGCCTACAATGAGCAGTTCTTC
CATSGSGLAYNEQFF
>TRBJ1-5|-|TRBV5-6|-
TGTGCCAGCAGCCTAGGGGCCAGCAATCGGCCCCAGCATTTT
CASSLGASNRPQHF
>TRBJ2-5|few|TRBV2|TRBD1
TGTGCCAGCAGGGGACAGGGGATGGAAGAGACCCAGTACTTC
CASRGQGMEETQYF
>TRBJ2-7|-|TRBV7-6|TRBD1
TGTGCCAGCAGCGTCGGGGGACAGGGAACCTACGAGCAGTACTTC
CASSVGGQGTYEQYF
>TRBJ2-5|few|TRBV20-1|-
TGCAGTGCGGGGGGCGGGCCAAAAAAAGAGACCCAGTACTTC
CSAGGGPKKETQYF
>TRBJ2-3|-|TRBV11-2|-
TGTGTCAGCCGGACCCTTAGCACAGATACGCAGTATTTT
CVSRTLSTDTQYF
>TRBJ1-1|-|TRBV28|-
TGTGCCAGCAGTTTAGAGGGGCCGCCTACTGAAGCTTTCTTT
CASSLEGPPTEAFF
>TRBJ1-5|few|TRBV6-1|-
TGTGCCAGCAACCCCGGGGTCCTTAATCAGCCCCAGCATTTT
CASNPGVLNQPQHF
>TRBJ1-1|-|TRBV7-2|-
TGTGCCAGCAGCTGGCTAACGGGTGAAGCTTTCTTT
CASSWLTGEAFF
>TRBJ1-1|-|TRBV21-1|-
TGTGTCAGCAGCACCCCGGGACAGGGAAGGTGGAACACTGAAGCTTTCTTT
CVSSTPGQGRWNTEAFF
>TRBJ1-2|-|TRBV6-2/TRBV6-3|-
TGTGCCAGCAGTTACCAGAGGAGGGGTAGCTATGGCTACACCTTC
CASSYQRRGSYGYTF
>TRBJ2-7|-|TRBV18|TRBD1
TGTACCAGCTCTGGACAGGGGACCAGAACGATTACCTGCGAGCAGTACTTC
CTSSGQGTRTITCEQYF
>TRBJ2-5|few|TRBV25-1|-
TGTGCCAGCAGGGGATTGAGTCCTTACAATGAGCAGTACTTC
CASRGLSPYNEQYF
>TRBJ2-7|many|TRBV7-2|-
TGTGCCAGCAGCTTAGGTGGGACCGCTGTTCCCTACGAGCAGTACTTC
CASSLGGTAVPYEQYF
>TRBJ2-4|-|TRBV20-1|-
TGCAGTGCTAGGGAAACACGGATAGAGGAGCAGTACTTC
CSARETRIEEQYF
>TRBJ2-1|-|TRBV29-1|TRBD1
TGCAGCGTTGATGACGACAGGGAAGAGCAGTTCTTC
CSVDDDREEQFF
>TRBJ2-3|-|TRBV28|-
TGTGCCAGCAGTTCTACCCGCTGGGGCACAGATACGCAGTATTTT
CASSSTRWGTDTQYF
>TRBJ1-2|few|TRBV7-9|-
TGTGCCAGCAGCTTAGACAGGGCAGTGTCCTATGGCTACACCTTC
CASSLDRAVSYGYTF
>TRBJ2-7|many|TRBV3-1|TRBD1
TGTGCCAGCAGCCTACAGGGGGACTTCTACGAGCAGTACTTC
CASSLQGDFYEQYF
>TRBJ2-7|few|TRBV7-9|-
TGTGCCAGCAGCTCCACAATTGCGCGGAGCAGGGGATTGACCTACGAGCAGTACTTC
CASSSTIARSRGLTYEQYF
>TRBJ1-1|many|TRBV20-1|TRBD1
TGCAGTGCTAGGACCGGGACAGGGGCCACTGAAGCTTTCTTT
CSARTGTGATEAFF
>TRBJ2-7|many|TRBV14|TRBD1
TGTGCCAGCAGCAGACTCCGGGACAGGGGAGGCGAGCAGTACTTC
CASSRLRDRGGEQYF